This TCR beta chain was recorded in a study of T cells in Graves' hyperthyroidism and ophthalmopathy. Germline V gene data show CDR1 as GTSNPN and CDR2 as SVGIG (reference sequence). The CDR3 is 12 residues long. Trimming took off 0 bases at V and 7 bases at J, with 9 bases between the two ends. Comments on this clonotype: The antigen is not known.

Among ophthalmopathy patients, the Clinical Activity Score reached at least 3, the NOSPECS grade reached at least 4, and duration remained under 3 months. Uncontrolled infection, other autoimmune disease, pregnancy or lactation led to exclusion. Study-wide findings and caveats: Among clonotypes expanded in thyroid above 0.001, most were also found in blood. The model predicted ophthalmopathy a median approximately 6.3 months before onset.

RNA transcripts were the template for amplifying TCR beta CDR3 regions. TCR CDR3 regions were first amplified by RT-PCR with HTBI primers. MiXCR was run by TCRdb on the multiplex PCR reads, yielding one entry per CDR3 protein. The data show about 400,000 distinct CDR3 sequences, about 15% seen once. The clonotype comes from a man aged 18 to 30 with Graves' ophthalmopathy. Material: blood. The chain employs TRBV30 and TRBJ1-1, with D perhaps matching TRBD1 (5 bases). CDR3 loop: CAWSVQGIEAFF. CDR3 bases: TGTGCCTGGAGTGTTCAGGGAATTGAAGCTTTCTTT.